The entry that follows covers one TCR beta chain sequence. The participants were between roughly 18 and 100 years old and came from under 25 US areas. Cohort assignment relied on participant-reported clinical history. Germline loops: CDR1 SGHTA, CDR2 FQGTGA. The CDR3 loop spans 15 amino acids. Germline trimming cut 3 bases from V and 2 bases from J; bases unmatched to any gene: 5. These data come from a study of blood T cell repertoires in COVID-19. Repertoires were generated with immunoSEQ multiplex PCR, while TCRdb's copy carries only in-frame clones and drops some. The sample yields about 260,000 clones, more than 70% seen once.

The source is a woman aged 45 to 65 who had recovered from COVID-19. Sequenced: PBMCs or T cells enriched from blood (not recorded which). The V call is TRBV7-3, the J call TRBJ1-2; 8 nucleotides match TRBD1. CDR3 nucleotide sequence: TGTGCCAGCAGCTTTTCCGCAGGGGGCAACTATGGCTACACCTTC. Its translation is CASSFSAGGNYGYTF.